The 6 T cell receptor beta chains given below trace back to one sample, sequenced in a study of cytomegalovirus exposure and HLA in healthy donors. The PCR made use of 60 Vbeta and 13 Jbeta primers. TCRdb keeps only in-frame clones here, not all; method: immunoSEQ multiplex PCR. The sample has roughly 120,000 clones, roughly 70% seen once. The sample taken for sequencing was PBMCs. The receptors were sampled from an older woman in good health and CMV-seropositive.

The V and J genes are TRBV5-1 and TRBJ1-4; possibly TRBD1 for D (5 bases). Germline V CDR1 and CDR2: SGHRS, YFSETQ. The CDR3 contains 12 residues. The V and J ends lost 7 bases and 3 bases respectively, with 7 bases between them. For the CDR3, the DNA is TGCGCCAGCGGGGACTCTAATGAAAAACTGTTTTTT. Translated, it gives CASGDSNEKLFF.

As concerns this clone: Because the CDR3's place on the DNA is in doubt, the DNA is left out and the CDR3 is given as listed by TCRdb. The CDR3 reads CASSPVGTGSRGAF. The V call is TRBV11-2, the J call TRBJ1-2; the table's D call TRBD1 went unverified against the DNA. Germline CDR1 SGHAT, CDR2 FQNNGV. The CDR3 has 14 residues if both end residues are counted.

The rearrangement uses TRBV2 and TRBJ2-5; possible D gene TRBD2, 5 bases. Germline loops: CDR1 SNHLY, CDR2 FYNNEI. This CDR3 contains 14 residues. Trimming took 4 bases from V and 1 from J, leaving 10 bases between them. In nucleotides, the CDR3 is TGTGCCAGCAGTGTAAGCGGACTCCAAGAGACCCAGTACTTC. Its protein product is CASSVSGLQETQYF.

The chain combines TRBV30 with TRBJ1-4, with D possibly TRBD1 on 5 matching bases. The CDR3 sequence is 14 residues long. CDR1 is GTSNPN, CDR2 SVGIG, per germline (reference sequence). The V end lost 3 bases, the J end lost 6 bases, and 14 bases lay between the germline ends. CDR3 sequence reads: CAWRAGPGYEKLFF. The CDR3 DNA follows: TGTGCCTGGAGGGCGGGGCCCGGGTATGAAAAACTGTTTTTT.

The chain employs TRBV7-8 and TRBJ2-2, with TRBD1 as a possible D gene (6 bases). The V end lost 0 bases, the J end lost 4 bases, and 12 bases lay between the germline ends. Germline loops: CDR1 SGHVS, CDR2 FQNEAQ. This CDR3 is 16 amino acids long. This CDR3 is CASSLAFGQITGELFF. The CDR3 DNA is TGTGCCAGCAGCTTAGCGTTCGGACAGATCACCGGGGAGCTGTTTTTT.

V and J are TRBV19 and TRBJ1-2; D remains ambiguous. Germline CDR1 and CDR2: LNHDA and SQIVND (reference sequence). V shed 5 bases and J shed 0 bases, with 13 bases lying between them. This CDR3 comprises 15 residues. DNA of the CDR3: TGTGCCAGTAGTCCCACGGGAGCTGCTAACTATGGCTACACCTTC. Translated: CASSPTGAANYGYTF. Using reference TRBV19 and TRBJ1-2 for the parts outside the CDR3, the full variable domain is DGGITQSPKYLFRKEGQNVTLSCEQNLNHDAMYWYRQDPGQGLRLIYYSQIVNDFQKGDIAEGYSVSREKKESFPLTVTSAQKNPTAFYLCASSPTGAANYGYTFGSGTRLTVV.